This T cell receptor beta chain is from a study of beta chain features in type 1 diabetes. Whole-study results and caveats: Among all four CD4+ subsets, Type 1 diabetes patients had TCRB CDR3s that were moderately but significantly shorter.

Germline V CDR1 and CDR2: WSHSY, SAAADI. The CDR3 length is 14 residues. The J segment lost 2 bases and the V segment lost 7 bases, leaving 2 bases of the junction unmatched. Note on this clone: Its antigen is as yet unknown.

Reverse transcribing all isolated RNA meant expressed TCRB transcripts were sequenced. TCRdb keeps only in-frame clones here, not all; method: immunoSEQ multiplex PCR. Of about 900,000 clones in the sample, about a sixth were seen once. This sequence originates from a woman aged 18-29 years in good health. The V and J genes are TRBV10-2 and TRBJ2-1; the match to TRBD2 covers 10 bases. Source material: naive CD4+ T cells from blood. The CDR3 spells CASTGTSAYNEQFF. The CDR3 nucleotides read TGCGCCAGCACGGGGACTAGCGCCTACAATGAGCAGTTCTTC.